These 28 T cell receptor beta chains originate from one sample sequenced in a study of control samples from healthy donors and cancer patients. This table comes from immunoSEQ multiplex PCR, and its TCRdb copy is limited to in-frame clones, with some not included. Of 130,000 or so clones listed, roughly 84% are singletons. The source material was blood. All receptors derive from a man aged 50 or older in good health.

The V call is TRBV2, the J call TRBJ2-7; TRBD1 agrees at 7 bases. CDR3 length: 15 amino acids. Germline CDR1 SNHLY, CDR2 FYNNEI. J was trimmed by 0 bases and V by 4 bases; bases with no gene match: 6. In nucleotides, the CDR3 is TGTGCCAGCAGTGGACCGGGACAGAGCTCCTACGAGCAGTACTTC. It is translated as CASSGPGQSSYEQYF.

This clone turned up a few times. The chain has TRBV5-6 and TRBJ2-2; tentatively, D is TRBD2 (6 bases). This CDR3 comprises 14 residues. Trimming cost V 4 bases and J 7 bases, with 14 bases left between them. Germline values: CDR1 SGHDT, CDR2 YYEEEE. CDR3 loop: CASSPAAGLGELFF. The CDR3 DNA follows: TGTGCCAGCAGCCCGGCGGCGGGGCTCGGGGAGCTGTTTTTT.

CDR3: CASSTSGGGTEAFF. DNA for the CDR3: TGTGCCAGCAGCACGTCCGGCGGGGGAACTGAAGCTTTCTTT. This chain links TRBV3-1 (or the pseudogene TRBV3-2) with TRBJ1-1; D may be TRBD1 (5 bases). The CDR3 runs 14 residues. Between the trimmed V and J ends, which lost 5 bases and 5 bases, there was a span of 15 bases. The germline V gene has CDR1 LGHDT and CDR2 YNNKEL (reference sequence).

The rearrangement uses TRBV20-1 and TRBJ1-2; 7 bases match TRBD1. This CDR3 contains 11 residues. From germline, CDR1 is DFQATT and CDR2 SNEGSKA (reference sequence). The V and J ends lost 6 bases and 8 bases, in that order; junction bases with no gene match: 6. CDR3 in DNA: TGCAGTGCCCGCACAGGGGCGGGCTACACCTTC. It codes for CSARTGAGYTF.

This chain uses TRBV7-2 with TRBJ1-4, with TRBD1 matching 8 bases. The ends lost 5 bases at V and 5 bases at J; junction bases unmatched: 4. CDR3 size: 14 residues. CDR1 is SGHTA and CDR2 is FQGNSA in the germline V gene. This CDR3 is CASSLDRGNEKLFF. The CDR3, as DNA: TGTGCCAGCAGCCTAGACAGGGGAAATGAAAAACTGTTTTTT. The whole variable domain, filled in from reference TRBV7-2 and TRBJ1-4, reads GAGVSQSPSNKVTEKGKDVELRCDPISGHTALYWYRQSLGQGLEFLIYFQGNSAPDKSGLPSDRFSAERTGGSVSTLTIQRTQQEDSAVYLCASSLDRGNEKLFFGSGTQLSVL.

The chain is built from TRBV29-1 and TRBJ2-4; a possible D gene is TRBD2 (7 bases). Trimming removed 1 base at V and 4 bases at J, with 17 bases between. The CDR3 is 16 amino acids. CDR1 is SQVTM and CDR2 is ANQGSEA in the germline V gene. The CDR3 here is CSVEGFAGEGKNIQYF. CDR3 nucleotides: TGCAGCGTTGAAGGGTTTGCAGGGGAGGGGAAAAACATTCAGTACTTC. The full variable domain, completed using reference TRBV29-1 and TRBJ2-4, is SAVISQKPSRDICQRGTSLTIQCQVDSQVTMMFWYRQQPGQSLTLIATANQGSEATYESGFVIDKFPISRPNLTFSTLTVSNMSPEDSSIYLCSVEGFAGEGKNIQYFGAGTRLSVL.

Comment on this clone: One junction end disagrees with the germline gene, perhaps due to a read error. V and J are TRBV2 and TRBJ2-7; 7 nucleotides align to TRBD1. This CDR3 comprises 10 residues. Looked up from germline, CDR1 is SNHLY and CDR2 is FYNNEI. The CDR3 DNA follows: TGTGCCAGCAGAGCGACAGGGTTAAACTTC. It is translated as CASRATGLNF.

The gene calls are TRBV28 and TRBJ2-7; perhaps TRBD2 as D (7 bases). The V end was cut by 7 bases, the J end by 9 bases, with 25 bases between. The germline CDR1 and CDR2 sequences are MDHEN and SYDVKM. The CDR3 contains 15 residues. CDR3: CASTQGGASLRGQYF. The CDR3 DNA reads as TGTGCCAGCACCCAAGGGGGGGCAAGTCTACGTGGGCAGTACTTC.

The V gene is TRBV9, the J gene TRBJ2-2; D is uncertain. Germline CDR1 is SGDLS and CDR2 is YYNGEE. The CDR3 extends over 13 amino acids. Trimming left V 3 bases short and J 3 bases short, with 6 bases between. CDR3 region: CASSDRHTGELFF. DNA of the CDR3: TGTGCCAGCAGCGACCGACACACCGGGGAGCTGTTTTTT.

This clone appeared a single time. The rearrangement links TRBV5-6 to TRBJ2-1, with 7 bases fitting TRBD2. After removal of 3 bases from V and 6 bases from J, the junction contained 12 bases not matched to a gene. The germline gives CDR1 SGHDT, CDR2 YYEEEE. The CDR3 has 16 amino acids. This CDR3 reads CASSSVGLVQVNEQFF. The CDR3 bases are TGTGCCAGCAGCTCGGTTGGACTAGTACAGGTCAATGAGCAGTTCTTC. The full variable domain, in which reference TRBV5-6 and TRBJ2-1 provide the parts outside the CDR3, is DAGVTQSPTHLIKTRGQQVTLRCSPKSGHDTVSWYQQALGQGPQFIFQYYEEEERQRGNFPDRFSGHQFPNYSSELNVNALLLGDSALYLCASSSVGLVQVNEQFFGPGTRLTVL.

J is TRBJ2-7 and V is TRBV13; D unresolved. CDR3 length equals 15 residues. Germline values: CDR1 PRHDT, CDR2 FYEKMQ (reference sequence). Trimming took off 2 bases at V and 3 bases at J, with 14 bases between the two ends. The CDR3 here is CASSLIGSLHYEQYF. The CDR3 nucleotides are TGTGCCAGCAGCTTAATTGGGTCCTTACACTACGAGCAGTACTTC.

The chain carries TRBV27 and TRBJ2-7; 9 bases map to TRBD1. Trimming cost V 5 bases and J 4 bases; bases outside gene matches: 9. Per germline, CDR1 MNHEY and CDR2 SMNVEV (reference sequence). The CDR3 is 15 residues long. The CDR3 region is CASSPVGQGPYEQYF. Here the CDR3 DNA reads TGTGCCAGCAGTCCAGTCGGACAGGGGCCTTACGAGCAGTACTTC.

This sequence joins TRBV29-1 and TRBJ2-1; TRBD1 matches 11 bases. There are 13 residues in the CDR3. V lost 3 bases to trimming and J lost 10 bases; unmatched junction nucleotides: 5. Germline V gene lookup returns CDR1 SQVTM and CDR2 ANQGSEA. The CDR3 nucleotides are TGCAGCGTTGAGGACAGGGGGCTTTGGGAGCAGTTCTTC. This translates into CSVEDRGLWEQFF.

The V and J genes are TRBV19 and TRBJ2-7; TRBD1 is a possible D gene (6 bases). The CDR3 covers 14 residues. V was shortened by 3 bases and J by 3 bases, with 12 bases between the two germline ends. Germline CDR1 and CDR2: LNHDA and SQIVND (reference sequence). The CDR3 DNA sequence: TGTGCCAGTAGTATGGGCAGGGGTATCTACGAGCAGTACTTC. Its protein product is CASSMGRGIYEQYF.

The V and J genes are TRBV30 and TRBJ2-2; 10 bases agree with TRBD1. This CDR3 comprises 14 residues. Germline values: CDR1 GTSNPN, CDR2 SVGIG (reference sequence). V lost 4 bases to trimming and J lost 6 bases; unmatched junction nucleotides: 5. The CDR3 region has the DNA TGTGCCTGGAAGGGACAGGGGCCTGCCGGGGAGCTGTTTTTT. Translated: CAWKGQGPAGELFF.

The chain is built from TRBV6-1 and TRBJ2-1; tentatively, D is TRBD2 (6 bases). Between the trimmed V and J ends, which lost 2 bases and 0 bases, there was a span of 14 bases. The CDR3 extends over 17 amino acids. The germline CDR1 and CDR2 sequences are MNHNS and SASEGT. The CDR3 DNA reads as TGTGCCAGCAGTGAATTGGGGGGTCTGAGCTCCTACAATGAGCAGTTCTTC. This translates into CASSELGGLSSYNEQFF.

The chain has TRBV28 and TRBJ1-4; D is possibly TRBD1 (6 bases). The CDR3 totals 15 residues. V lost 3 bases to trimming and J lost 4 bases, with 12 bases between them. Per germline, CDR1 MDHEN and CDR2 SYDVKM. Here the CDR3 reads CASSLLGGVNEKLFF. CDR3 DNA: TGTGCCAGCAGTTTGCTCGGGGGCGTTAATGAAAAACTGTTTTTT.

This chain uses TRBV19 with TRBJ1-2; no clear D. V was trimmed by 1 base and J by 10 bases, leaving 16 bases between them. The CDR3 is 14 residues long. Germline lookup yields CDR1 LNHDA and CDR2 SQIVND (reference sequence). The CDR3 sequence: CASSIVSSLLVYTF. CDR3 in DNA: TGTGCCAGTAGTATAGTTTCCAGCCTCCTAGTCTACACCTTC.

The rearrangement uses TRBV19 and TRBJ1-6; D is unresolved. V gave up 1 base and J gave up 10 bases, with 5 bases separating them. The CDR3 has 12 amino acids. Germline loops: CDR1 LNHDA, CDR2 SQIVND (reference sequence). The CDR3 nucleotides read TGTGCCAGTAGTATAGCTGGCTCACCCCTCCACTTT. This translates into CASSIAGSPLHF.

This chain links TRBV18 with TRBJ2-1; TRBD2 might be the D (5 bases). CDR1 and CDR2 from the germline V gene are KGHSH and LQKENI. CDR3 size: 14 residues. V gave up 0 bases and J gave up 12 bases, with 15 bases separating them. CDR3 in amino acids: CASSPPGRAEGQFF. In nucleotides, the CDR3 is TGTGCCAGCTCACCACCGGGAAGAGCCGAGGGGCAGTTCTTC.

Here the CDR3 reads CASSIQGQPGLNQPQHF. The CDR3 region has the DNA TGTGCCAGTAGTATACAGGGCCAGCCAGGGCTCAATCAGCCCCAGCATTTT. The V gene is TRBV19, the J gene TRBJ1-5; D is perhaps TRBD1 (5 bases). Trimming removed 2 bases at V and 3 bases at J, with 17 bases between. The CDR3 spans 17 residues. The germline V gene has CDR1 LNHDA and CDR2 SQIVND (reference sequence). The full variable domain, completed using reference TRBV19 and TRBJ1-5, is DGGITQSPKYLFRKEGQNVTLSCEQNLNHDAMYWYRQDPGQGLRLIYYSQIVNDFQKGDIAEGYSVSREKKESFPLTVTSAQKNPTAFYLCASSIQGQPGLNQPQHFGDGTRLSIL.

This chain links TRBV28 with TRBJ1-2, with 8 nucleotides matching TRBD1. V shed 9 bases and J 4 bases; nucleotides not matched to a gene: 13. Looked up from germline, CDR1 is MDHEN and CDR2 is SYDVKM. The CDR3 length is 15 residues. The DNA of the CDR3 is TGTGCCAGTGGAGGGGCAGCGGACAGGGTCTATGGCTACACCTTC. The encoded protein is CASGGAADRVYGYTF.

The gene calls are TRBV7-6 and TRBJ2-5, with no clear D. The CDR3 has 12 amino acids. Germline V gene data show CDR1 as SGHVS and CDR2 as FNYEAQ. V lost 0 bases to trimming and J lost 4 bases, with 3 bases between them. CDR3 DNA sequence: TGTGCCAGCAGCTTAGCACGAGAGACCCAGTACTTC. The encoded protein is CASSLARETQYF.

The CDR3 DNA reads as TGCAGTGCTAGTGAAAGCTCTGGAAACACCATATATTTT. Its translation is CSASESSGNTIYF. The J gene is TRBJ1-3, the V gene TRBV20-1; no clear D. The CDR3 contains 13 residues. Per germline, CDR1 DFQATT and CDR2 SNEGSKA (reference sequence). Trimming pared 3 bases from V and 0 bases from J, leaving 6 bases between.

In DNA form, the CDR3 reads TGTGCCAGCAGCAAGCGCCTATTGGGACAGGACAACTATGGCTACACCTTC. This gives the protein CASSKRLLGQDNYGYTF. V and J are TRBV21-1 and TRBJ1-2; the table's D gene call, TRBD1, was not cross checked with the DNA. TRBV21-1 is tagged as a pseudogene. The CDR3 runs 17 residues.

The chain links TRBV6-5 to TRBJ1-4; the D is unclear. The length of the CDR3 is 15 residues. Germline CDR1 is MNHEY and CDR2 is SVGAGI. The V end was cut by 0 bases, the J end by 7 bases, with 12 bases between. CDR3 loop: CASSYSAGSGEKLFF. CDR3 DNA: TGTGCCAGCAGTTACTCAGCGGGGTCGGGTGAAAAACTGTTTTTT.

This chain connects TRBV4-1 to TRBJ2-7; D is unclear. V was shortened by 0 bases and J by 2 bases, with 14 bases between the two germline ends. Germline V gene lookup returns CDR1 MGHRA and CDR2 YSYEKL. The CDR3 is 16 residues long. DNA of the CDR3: TGCGCCAGCAGCCAAGACCGACTCTACAAGACCTACGAGCAGTACTTC. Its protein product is CASSQDRLYKTYEQYF.

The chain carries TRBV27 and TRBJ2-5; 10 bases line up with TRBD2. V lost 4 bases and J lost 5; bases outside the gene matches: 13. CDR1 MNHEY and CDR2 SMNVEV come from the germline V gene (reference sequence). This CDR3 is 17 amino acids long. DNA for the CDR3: TGTGCCAGCAGTTCGCGAGCGGGGGGGCCGGCTCGGGAGACCCAGTACTTC. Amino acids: CASSSRAGGPARETQYF.